The 11 T cell receptor beta chains given below trace back to one sample, sequenced in a study of T cell responses to AZD1222 COVID-19 vaccine. Clones were sequenced by immunoSEQ multiplex PCR, and TCRdb holds only the in-frame ones, with some missing. The sample has 150,000 or so clones, approximately 93% seen once. The sequenced sample was peripheral blood, obtained on day 0 of AZD1222 vaccination. Receptors originate from an adult in good health.

This clone came up once. A far larger clone is one base from this, pointing to a likely read error. The chain recombines TRBV12-5 with TRBJ2-7; D is uncertain. Germline V CDR1 and CDR2: LGHNT, FRNRAP. The CDR3 is 11 amino acids. The CDR3 region is CACGWAYEQYF. The DNA for the CDR3 is TGTGCTTGTGGTTGGGCCTACGAGCAGTACTTC.

This chain uses TRBV5-1 with TRBJ2-5, with 15 bases identical to TRBD2. CDR3 length: 16 amino acids. From germline, CDR1 is SGHRS and CDR2 YFSETQ. The junction had 4 bases not matched to a gene; V was cut back by 3 bases and J by 4 bases. Written as DNA, the CDR3 is TGCGCCAGCAGCTCCGGACTAGCGGGAGGGGTAGAGACCCAGTACTTC. Translating it yields CASSSGLAGGVETQYF. The whole variable domain, remainder taken from reference TRBV5-1 and TRBJ2-5, is KAGVTQTPRYLIKTRGQQVTLSCSPISGHRSVSWYQQTPGQGLQFLFEYFSETQRNKGNFPGRFSGRQFSNSRSEMNVSTLELGDSALYLCASSSGLAGGVETQYFGPGTRLLVL.

This clone was counted between two and nine times. The chain employs TRBV4-2 and TRBJ1-1; 9 bases align to TRBD1. This CDR3 has 15 residues. The germline gives CDR1 LGHNA, CDR2 YNFKEQ. After removal of 4 bases from V and 7 bases from J, the junction contained 10 bases not matched to a gene. The CDR3 loop is CASSREPQGAVEAFF. DNA of the CDR3: TGTGCCAGCAGCCGGGAACCACAGGGGGCGGTTGAAGCTTTCTTT.

CDR3 sequence: CASSHLLAGANNEQFF. The CDR3 nucleotides read TGTGCCAGCAGTCACTTACTAGCGGGAGCCAACAATGAGCAGTTCTTC. The chain recombines TRBV6-5 with TRBJ2-1; 11 bases fit TRBD2. Germline V gene sequence: CDR1 MNHEY, CDR2 SVGAGI. There are 16 residues in the CDR3. V was clipped by 5 bases and J by 5 bases; unmatched bases: 8.

This rearrangement joins TRBV5-1 to TRBJ2-3; D is undetermined. V lost 0 bases and J 5 bases, leaving 10 bases between the germline ends. The CDR3 spans 14 residues. The germline V gene encodes CDR1 SGHRS and CDR2 YFSETQ. CDR3 DNA: TGCGCCAGCAGCTTGGGAAACCTGGTAGATACGCAGTATTTT. Its translation is CASSLGNLVDTQYF. Drawing the rest from reference TRBV5-1 and TRBJ2-3, the complete variable domain is KAGVTQTPRYLIKTRGQQVTLSCSPISGHRSVSWYQQTPGQGLQFLFEYFSETQRNKGNFPGRFSGRQFSNSRSEMNVSTLELGDSALYLCASSLGNLVDTQYFGPGTRLTVL.

The rearrangement links TRBV29-1 to TRBJ2-3; D might be TRBD1 (5 bases). Germline V gene data show CDR1 as SQVTM and CDR2 as ANQGSEA. CDR3 length: 16 residues. The germline V and J ends were trimmed by 4 bases and 3 bases, with 20 bases remaining between them. CDR3 residues: CSVAGPTGELTDTQYF. As DNA, the CDR3 is TGCAGCGTTGCCGGGCCTACAGGTGAACTAACAGATACGCAGTATTTT.

The rearrangement joins TRBV19 to TRBJ1-6; 8 positions match TRBD1. This CDR3 contains 12 residues. Germline V gene sequence: CDR1 LNHDA, CDR2 SQIVND (reference sequence). With V trimmed by 9 bases and J by 8 bases, 3 bases remained unmatched. Written as DNA, the CDR3 is TGTGCCAGCTCGGACAGGGATTCACCCCTCCACTTT. The encoded protein is CASSDRDSPLHF.

The J gene is TRBJ2-1, the V gene TRBV4-2; D remains unclear. The V and J ends lost 0 bases and 7 bases respectively, with 10 bases between them. The length of the CDR3 is 14 residues. Germline values: CDR1 LGHNA, CDR2 YNFKEQ. Here the CDR3 DNA reads TGTGCCAGCAGCCAAGAGGTCCCTAAGAATGAGCAGTTCTTC. Amino acids: CASSQEVPKNEQFF.

This clone occurred once. V gene TRBV2 combines with J gene TRBJ1-1; no clear D gene. The V end was cut by 3 bases, the J end by 3 bases, with 2 bases between. This CDR3 is built from 11 residues. Germline CDR1 and CDR2: SNHLY and FYNNEI. The CDR3 protein is CASSDDTEAFF. The CDR3, as DNA: TGTGCCAGCAGTGACGACACTGAAGCTTTCTTT.

V usage is TRBV5-1 and J usage is TRBJ1-1, with 8 positions matching TRBD1. This CDR3 is built from 12 residues. J gave up 7 bases and V 4 bases, and 3 bases lay outside the gene matches. CDR1 and CDR2 from the germline V gene are SGHRS and YFSETQ. The chain's CDR3 is CASSPDRGEAFF. Written as DNA, the CDR3 is TGCGCCAGCAGCCCCGACAGGGGTGAAGCTTTCTTT. The complete variable domain, with remaining parts taken from reference TRBV5-1 and TRBJ1-1, reads KAGVTQTPRYLIKTRGQQVTLSCSPISGHRSVSWYQQTPGQGLQFLFEYFSETQRNKGNFPGRFSGRQFSNSRSEMNVSTLELGDSALYLCASSPDRGEAFFGQGTRLTVV.

V gene TRBV4-1 combines with J gene TRBJ2-7, with 8 bases aligning to TRBD2. J was trimmed by 2 bases and V by 5 bases; bases with no gene match: 11. The CDR3 sequence is 16 residues long. CDR1 and CDR2 from the germline V gene are MGHRA and YSYEKL. CDR3 DNA: TGCGCCAGCAGCGAAAACGGGAGGGCGGGGGCCTACGAGCAGTACTTC. Its translation: CASSENGRAGAYEQYF.